The clone carrying this T cell receptor (beta chain) came up many times. The data stem from a study of early T cells in non-severe SARS-CoV-2 infection. About the research overall: It was bulk RNA from unsorted whole blood that was sequenced, and the chains were unpaired.

A single record per CDR3 protein comes from TCRdb applying MiXCR to the 5' RACE reads. The table includes roughly 81,000 distinct CDR3 sequences, about 12% detected once. The TCR comes from an adult who was a healthcare worker with PCR-confirmed SARS-CoV-2 infection or an uninfected control (not recorded which). The sequenced sample consisted of whole blood.

Here the CDR3 DNA reads TGTGCCAGCAGAACAGATACGCAGTATTTT. It codes for CASRTDTQYF. The chain joins TRBV6-7 to TRBJ2-3; D is uncertain. TRBV6-7 is an ORF, with its function uncertain. The germline V and J ends were trimmed by 6 bases and 3 bases, with 1 base remaining between them. This CDR3 comprises 10 residues.